One and the same sample provided the 22 T cell receptor beta chains below, sequenced in a study of blood T cell repertoires in COVID-19. TCRdb's copy holds only in-frame clones and misses some; the assay was immunoSEQ multiplex PCR. The data show some 290,000 clones, roughly 90% seen once. Input material: peripheral blood. These receptors were obtained from a woman aged 30 to 39 with COVID-19, enrolled during active disease.

The J gene is TRBJ2-3, the V gene TRBV4-2, with 9 bases matching TRBD2. Germline lookup yields CDR1 LGHNA and CDR2 YNFKEQ. The length of the CDR3 is 16 residues. Trimming cost V 3 bases and J 5 bases; bases outside gene matches: 9. CDR3 nucleotide sequence: TGTGCCAGCAGCCAGGGGGGCGGGAGGGCTGGAGATACGCAGTATTTT. Encoded protein: CASSQGGGRAGDTQYF.

This chain links TRBV10-3 with TRBJ2-1; 7 positions agree with TRBD2. V shed 6 bases and J 0 bases; nucleotides not matched to a gene: 8. From germline, CDR1 is ENHRY and CDR2 SYGVKD. The CDR3 sequence is 16 residues long. As DNA, the CDR3 is TGTGCCATCAGCCCTACTAGCGAAACCTCCTACAATGAGCAGTTCTTC. This codes for CAISPTSETSYNEQFF.

The rearrangement joins TRBV6-5 to TRBJ2-2, with D tentatively TRBD1 (6 bases). The CDR3 contains 14 residues. Per germline, CDR1 MNHEY and CDR2 SVGAGI. V lost 6 bases, J lost 3 bases, and 11 bases lay in between. The CDR3 here is CASRGAGDTGELFF. CDR3 coding DNA: TGTGCCAGCAGGGGAGCAGGGGACACCGGGGAGCTGTTTTTT.

This chain links TRBV5-6 with TRBJ1-2, with D tentatively TRBD1 (5 bases). Trimming removed 1 base at V and 0 bases at J, with 10 bases between. Germline V gives CDR1 SGHDT, CDR2 YYEEEE. The CDR3 is made up of 15 amino acids. CDR3 region: CASSLWRGSNYGYTF. The DNA of the CDR3 is TGTGCCAGCAGCTTGTGGCGGGGGTCTAACTATGGCTACACCTTC.

The DNA of the CDR3 is TGTGCCAGCAGTTTCAACCGGGACAGAGCTTTCTTT. It is translated as CASSFNRDRAFF. The chain joins TRBV12-3 or TRBV12-4 to TRBJ1-1; 7 positions agree with TRBD1. This CDR3 has 12 residues. Germline trimming cut 3 bases from V and 10 bases from J; bases unmatched to any gene: 5.

J is TRBJ1-1 and V is TRBV6-6; a weak D match, TRBD1 (6 bases). Germline V gene lookup returns CDR1 MNHNY and CDR2 SVGAGI (reference sequence). Trimming stripped 2 bases from V and 1 base from J, with 14 bases between. The CDR3 is made up of 16 amino acids. The CDR3 reads CASSYPTGSQNTEAFF. The CDR3 DNA reads TGTGCCAGCAGTTACCCCACAGGGAGTCAGAACACTGAAGCTTTCTTT.

Concerning this clone itself: Other DNA sequences within the sample encode an identical CDR3. The chain combines TRBV3-1 (or the pseudogene TRBV3-2) with TRBJ2-3; TRBD2 matches 14 bases. CDR1 LGHDT and CDR2 YNNKEL come from the germline V gene (reference sequence). CDR3 length: 15 residues. The V segment lost 4 bases and the J segment 7 bases; nucleotides outside the gene matches: 4. The CDR3 loop is CASSRGTSGRNTQYF. The CDR3 DNA is TGTGCCAGCAGCCGGGGGACTAGCGGGAGAAATACGCAGTATTTT.

This chain links TRBV30 with TRBJ1-5; possibly TRBD1 for D (6 bases). Deletions cut 0 bases from V and 5 bases from J, with 11 bases between. This CDR3 spans 14 amino acids. Germline V gives CDR1 GTSNPN, CDR2 SVGIG (reference sequence). The CDR3 here is CAWSVDRRDQPQHF. The CDR3 coding sequence is TGTGCCTGGAGTGTAGACAGGCGAGATCAGCCCCAGCATTTT.

Note on this clone: One end of the junction varies from germline; a read error may be responsible. J is TRBJ1-2 and V is TRBV7-9; TRBD1 matches 8 bases. CDR1 is SEHNR, CDR2 FQNEAQ, per germline (reference sequence). This CDR3 region has 12 residues. This CDR3 is CASSLVTDRVLF. As DNA, the CDR3 is TGTGCCAGCAGCTTAGTCACGGACAGGGTTCTCTTC.

The gene calls are TRBV9 and TRBJ2-3; TRBD2 aligns across 9 bases. In germline, CDR1 is SGDLS, CDR2 YYNGEE. After removal of 3 bases from V and 4 bases from J, the junction contained 6 bases not matched to a gene. This CDR3 region has 15 residues. CDR3 residues: CASSASSGKSDTQYF. CDR3 in DNA: TGTGCCAGCAGCGCGTCTAGCGGGAAGTCAGATACGCAGTATTTT.

V gene TRBV29-1 combines with J gene TRBJ1-5; 7 nucleotides align to TRBD1. The CDR3 has 13 amino acids. With V trimmed by 5 bases and J by 2 bases, 3 bases remained unmatched. CDR1 SQVTM and CDR2 ANQGSEA come from the germline V gene. The CDR3 DNA sequence: TGCAGCGTTCGACAGGGCGGCAATCAGCCCCAGCATTTT. Its translation: CSVRQGGNQPQHF.

This chain links TRBV28 with TRBJ1-1; unclear D gene. Deletions cut 5 bases from V and 5 bases from J, with 18 bases between. The CDR3 runs 15 residues. Looked up from germline, CDR1 is MDHEN and CDR2 is SYDVKM. DNA for the CDR3: TGTGCCAGCAGTCCAAATACCGGAGGCCGGACTGAAGCTTTCTTT. This gives the protein CASSPNTGGRTEAFF.

J is TRBJ2-7 and V is TRBV2; D is possibly TRBD1 (5 bases). The CDR3 sequence is 13 residues long. The germline V gene encodes CDR1 SNHLY and CDR2 FYNNEI. Trimming took off 7 bases at V and 0 bases at J, with 10 bases between the two ends. CDR3 amino acids: CASTIQVSYEQYF. In nucleotides, the CDR3 is TGTGCCAGCACCATACAGGTCTCCTACGAGCAGTACTTC.

The CDR3 spells CASSLFGDREQETQYF. The CDR3 DNA reads TGTGCCAGCAGTTTATTCGGAGACAGGGAACAAGAGACCCAGTACTTC. The rearrangement links TRBV27 to TRBJ2-5; 7 nucleotides agree with TRBD1. Looked up from germline, CDR1 is MNHEY and CDR2 is SMNVEV (reference sequence). V shed 1 base and J 2 bases; nucleotides not matched to a gene: 7. CDR3 length equals 16 residues.

This chain connects TRBV29-1 to TRBJ2-5, with a tentative D call TRBD2 (5 bases). Germline lookup yields CDR1 SQVTM and CDR2 ANQGSEA. V shed 4 bases and J shed 5 bases, with 8 bases lying between them. The CDR3 consists of 11 residues. CDR3 sequence: CSVAPGETQYF. CDR3 nucleotide sequence: TGCAGCGTTGCACCGGGGGAGACCCAGTACTTC.

The rearrangement uses TRBV5-4 and TRBJ2-3, with 11 bases identical to TRBD2. The CDR3 spans 18 residues. Germline CDR1 and CDR2: SGHNT and YYREEE (reference sequence). The V segment lost 0 bases and the J segment 4 bases; nucleotides outside the gene matches: 10. The CDR3 loop reads CASSLGLAGGLGADTQYF. DNA for the CDR3: TGTGCCAGCAGCTTGGGGCTAGCGGGAGGTTTGGGCGCAGATACGCAGTATTTT. Looking up the rest from reference TRBV5-4 and TRBJ2-3 gives the full variable domain: ETGVTQSPTHLIKTRGQQVTLRCSSQSGHNTVSWYQQALGQGPQFIFQYYREEENGRGNFPPRFSGLQFPNYSSELNVNALELDDSALYLCASSLGLAGGLGADTQYFGPGTRLTVL.

V is TRBV5-1 and J is TRBJ1-4; unclear D gene. The CDR3 totals 15 residues. Trimming removed 1 base at V and 4 bases at J, with 11 bases between. Germline values: CDR1 SGHRS, CDR2 YFSETQ. The CDR3 DNA follows: TGCGCCAGCAGCTTGCGCGACGGGAGTAATGAAAAACTGTTTTTT. Amino acids: CASSLRDGSNEKLFF.

The chain combines TRBV9 with TRBJ2-3; D remains ambiguous. The V end was cut by 4 bases, the J end by 4 bases, with 7 bases between. The CDR3 runs to 12 residues. Germline CDR1 and CDR2: SGDLS and YYNGEE. This chain's CDR3 is CASSLRSDTQYF. The CDR3 nucleotides are TGTGCCAGCAGCCTCCGTTCAGATACGCAGTATTTT.

The chain links TRBV6-5 to TRBJ1-1; TRBD1 is a possible D gene (5 bases). CDR1 and CDR2 (germline): MNHEY, SVGAGI. Trimming pared 5 bases from V and 3 bases from J, leaving 13 bases between. The CDR3 runs to 14 residues. CDR3 region: CASSSPGGDTEAFF. The CDR3 DNA sequence: TGTGCCAGCAGTAGCCCGGGGGGAGACACTGAAGCTTTCTTT.

This clone was recorded a few times. The V call is TRBV7-2, the J call TRBJ1-3; a weak D match, TRBD1 (6 bases). Germline assignment: CDR1 SGHTA and CDR2 FQGNSA. Trimming shortened V by 6 bases and J by 0 bases, and 21 bases separated the two germline ends. This CDR3 comprises 18 residues. CDR3 sequence reads: CASSRLALTGGSGNTIYF. CDR3 DNA: TGTGCCAGCAGTCGTTTAGCATTGACAGGAGGCTCTGGAAACACCATATATTTT.

The V gene is TRBV5-8, the J gene TRBJ1-1; 12 bases are a match to TRBD1. Trimming cost V 3 bases and J 0 bases; bases outside gene matches: 6. From germline, CDR1 is SGHTS and CDR2 YDEGEE. This CDR3 has 17 residues. This CDR3 is CASSSRDRGLMNTEAFF. CDR3 coding DNA: TGTGCCAGCAGCTCCCGGGACAGGGGGCTTATGAACACTGAAGCTTTCTTT.

V usage is TRBV2 and J usage is TRBJ1-2; a weak D match, TRBD1 (5 bases). The CDR3 has 15 residues. Germline CDR1 and CDR2: SNHLY and FYNNEI. Trimming took 2 bases from V and 3 from J, leaving 13 bases between them. CDR3 coding DNA: TGTGCCAGCAGTGAAAGAGCAGGGCCCGACTATGGCTACACCTTC. Residues: CASSERAGPDYGYTF. The full variable domain, its missing parts supplied by reference TRBV2 and TRBJ1-2, is EPEVTQTPSHQVTQMGQEVILRCVPISNHLYFYWYRQILGQKVEFLVSFYNNEISEKSEIFDDQFSVERPDGSNFTLKIRSTKLEDSAMYFCASSERAGPDYGYTFGSGTRLTVV.